These T cell receptor beta chains were read from a single sample in a study of human T cells and chemical hapten exposure. TCRdb reprocessed the RACE reads with MiXCR, giving one entry per CDR3 protein. The sample holds about 180,000 distinct CDR3 sequences, almost 30% seen once. Specimen: whole blood, collected in connection with sensitization to the hapten diphenylcyclopropenone (DPC). These receptors were taken from a young woman with alopecia areata. Some clones in this sample may be carry-over from other donors' samples. Each CDR3 is given with its conserved first and last residue. A D gene is named only where the DNA matches it firmly. Some rows have no size entry. The others give once, few or many, or a class for an expanded clone.

CDR3 | DNA | V | size | D | J
CASSPRDRGDTEAFF | TGTGCCAGCAGTCCTCGGGACAGGGGGGACACTGAAGCTTTCTTT | TRBV28 | NA | TRBD1 | TRBJ1-1
CSVEYKFATNEQFF | TGCAGCGTTGAATATAAGTTTGCTACCAATGAGCAGTTCTTC | TRBV29-1 | NA | NA | TRBJ2-1
CASSQDLTERGYTF | TGTGCCAGCAGCCAAGATTTGACAGAACGGGGCTACACCTTC | TRBV3-1 | few | NA | TRBJ1-2
CASSRTEYNEQFF | TGTGCCAGCAGTCGGACAGAGTACAATGAGCAGTTCTTC | TRBV6-6 | few | NA | TRBJ2-1
CANQLVPMGNEQFF | TGTGCCAACCAACTAGTACCGATGGGGAATGAGCAGTTCTTC | TRBV21-1 | NA | NA | TRBJ2-1
CASSSNRVNTEAFF | TGTGCCAGCAGCTCAAACAGGGTGAACACTGAAGCTTTCTTT | TRBV7-9 | few | NA | TRBJ1-1
CASSPTGTIYGYTF | TGTGCCAGCAGCCCGACAGGGACGATCTATGGCTACACCTTC | TRBV28 | few | TRBD1 | TRBJ1-2
CASSPSMVRISGANVLTF | TGTGCCAGCTCACCGTCAATGGTTCGGATCTCTGGGGCCAACGTCCTGACTTTC | TRBV18 | NA | NA | TRBJ2-6
CASSLTRTNSPLHF | TGTGCCAGCAGCTTAACTCGGACTAATTCACCCCTCCACTTT | TRBV7-2 | NA | NA | TRBJ1-6
CASSLAGQEPGYTF | TGTGCCAGCAGCTTAGCGGGACAGGAGCCTGGCTACACCTTC | TRBV7-2 | few | TRBD1 | TRBJ1-2
CSAEVQGTEAFF | TGCAGTGCGGAAGTACAGGGGACTGAAGCTTTCTTT | TRBV20-1 | NA | TRBD1 | TRBJ1-1
CASSSQDPAVLFF | TGTGCCAGCAGCTCCCAAGATCCAGCCGTCCTGTTTTTT | TRBV9 | NA | NA | TRBJ1-4
CASGTGINNEQFF | TGTGCCAGCGGGACAGGTATAAACAATGAGCAGTTCTTC | TRBV28 | NA | TRBD1 | TRBJ2-1
CASSLTSGSEWREQYF | TGTGCCAGCAGCTTGACTAGCGGGAGTGAATGGAGGGAGCAGTACTTC | TRBV7-2 | few | TRBD2 | TRBJ2-7
CASSPRATEAFF | TGTGCCAGCAGTCCGAGGGCCACTGAAGCTTTCTTT | TRBV12-3/TRBV12-4 | few | NA | TRBJ1-1
CSVVSQDLYGYTF | TGCAGCGTTGTTTCGCAGGATCTCTATGGCTACACCTTC | TRBV29-1 | few | NA | TRBJ1-2
CASTLSQAGNQPQHF | TGTGCCAGCACACTTTCACAGGCCGGCAATCAGCCCCAGCATTTT | TRBV28 | NA | NA | TRBJ1-5
CSVEATVNTEAFF | TGCAGCGTTGAAGCTACGGTGAACACTGAAGCTTTCTTT | TRBV29-1 | few | NA | TRBJ1-1
CSARIGQGRSGSAYNEQFF | TGCAGTGCTAGAATAGGACAAGGAAGGAGCGGGAGTGCCTACAATGAGCAGTTCTTC | TRBV20-1 | NA | TRBD2 | TRBJ2-1
CASSLQGSSYNEQFF | TGCGCCAGCAGCTTACAGGGTAGCTCCTACAATGAGCAGTTCTTC | TRBV5-1 | few | NA | TRBJ2-1
CASSPAGTKDQPQHF | TGCGCCAGCAGCCCTGCGGGGACCAAAGATCAGCCCCAGCATTTT | TRBV5-1 | few | NA | TRBJ1-5
CASSQEGAGANTDTQYF | TGTGCCAGCAGCCAAGAGGGTGCGGGAGCAAACACAGATACGCAGTATTTT | TRBV4-2 | NA | TRBD2 | TRBJ2-3
CASSLNQETQYF | TGTGCCAGCAGCTTAAACCAAGAGACCCAGTACTTC | TRBV7-8 | many | NA | TRBJ2-5
CASSVGAGTDTQYF | TGTGCCAGCAGCGTAGGGGCTGGCACAGATACGCAGTATTTT | TRBV9 | few | NA | TRBJ2-3
CSVEQGQGITQYF | TGCAGCGTTGAACAGGGACAGGGGATCACTCAGTACTTC | TRBV29-1 | NA | TRBD1 | TRBJ2-4
CAGSSPGQGRSGYTF | TGTGCCGGCAGCTCCCCGGGACAGGGTAGATCTGGCTACACCTTC | TRBV7-2 | NA | TRBD1 | TRBJ1-2
CSVEDLGDYGYTF | TGCAGCGTTGAAGATCTGGGGGACTATGGCTACACCTTC | TRBV29-1 | many | NA | TRBJ1-2
CASSVRQGNYTF | TGTGCCAGCAGTGTGCGACAGGGGAACTACACCTTC | TRBV2 | NA | TRBD1 | TRBJ1-2
CAWTRGSGGANYGYTF | TGTGCCTGGACAAGGGGGTCAGGGGGAGCTAACTATGGCTACACCTTC | TRBV30 | many | TRBD1 | TRBJ1-2
CASSSDIRAHNEQFF | TGTGCCAGTAGTTCGGACATCCGGGCTCACAATGAGCAGTTCTTC | TRBV19 | NA | NA | TRBJ2-1
CASSLGTVAGGRYNEQFF | TGTGCCAGCAGCTTGGGTACCGTTGCGGGGGGGCGTTACAATGAGCAGTTCTTC | TRBV5-6 | NA | TRBD2 | TRBJ2-1
CASSQHLGQSRTGELFF | TGCGCCAGCAGCCAACACCTGGGACAGTCGCGGACCGGGGAGCTGTTTTTT | TRBV4-3 | NA | TRBD1 | TRBJ2-2
CASSLRQNTEAFF | TGTGCCAGCAGCTTACGACAGAACACTGAAGCTTTCTTT | TRBV7-3 | few | NA | TRBJ1-1